The table lists the clone carrying this T cell receptor beta chain with a few counts. Its cognate antigen is unknown. Expressed TCRB transcripts were sequenced, since all the RNA that had been isolated was reverse transcribed. Average reads for naive, central memory and regulatory T cell samples were 3.5 million to 4.5 million. Produced via immunoSEQ multiplex PCR; TCRdb's table is partial and in-frame only. Among about 410,000 clones, approximately 15% were seen once, and the ten largest hold about 0.04%. This sample was taken from a study of beta chain features in type 1 diabetes. Study overall: Researchers looked at some 110 million sorted cells across all samples. Findings and caveats of the study: VDJ junctions sequenced from type 1 diabetes patients showed fewer insertions and more deletions.

V lost 6 bases, J lost 2 bases, and 5 bases stayed unmatched. The CDR3 has 15 residues. Germline V gene data show CDR1 as ENHRY and CDR2 as SYGVKD. About 110 mL of blood, on average, came from one heparinised draw per donor. The specimen was naive CD4+ T cells from blood. This chain uses TRBV10-3 with TRBJ2-5; 11 bases are a match to TRBD2. The clonotype originates from a young man in good health. CDR3 DNA: TGTGCCATCAGCCGAGGGACTAGCGGACAAGAGACCCAGTACTTC. This sequence encodes CAISRGTSGQETQYF.